A selection of T cell receptor beta chains follows, all from one sample in a study of shared clonotypes between healthy human individuals. Clones were sequenced by immunoSEQ multiplex PCR, and TCRdb holds only the in-frame ones, with some missing. The top ten clones hold 0.35% to 0.45% of a sample with 2 million to 3 million clones, under 95% of them seen once. The sample consisted of naive CD4+ T cells from PBMCs. The receptors here all came from a man younger than 30 in good health. Some clones in this sample may be carry-over from other donors' samples. Both conserved end residues are part of each CDR3. The D gene is left open where the match is weak. The size field is filled for only some rows; it gives once, few, many or a size class.

v_call,j_call,clone_size,d_call,cdr3_nt,cdr3_aa
TRBV25-1,TRBJ2-7,.,.,TGTGCCAGCAGTGTAGCAGGGACCTACGAGCAGTACTTC,CASSVAGTYEQYF
TRBV11-2,TRBJ2-1,.,TRBD2,TGTGCCAGCGCACTAGCGGGAGTAAGCAATGAGCAGTTCTTC,CASALAGVSNEQFF
TRBV30,TRBJ1-4,.,.,TGTGCCTGGAGCCCAGGGGCAACCATGAATGAAAAACTGTTTTTT,CAWSPGATMNEKLFF
TRBV6-1,TRBJ1-1,.,.,TGTGCCAGCAGTGTGGACCGAGGGATAACTGAAGCTTTCTTT,CASSVDRGITEAFF
TRBV9,TRBJ2-1,.,.,TGTGCCAGCAGCGCTCCCGGGACGGCCTTCTACAATGAGCAGTTCTTC,CASSAPGTAFYNEQFF
TRBV2,TRBJ2-7,.,.,TGTGCCAGCAGTGAGGAGGCCCCGGGGCGGCGTTCCGAGCAGTACTTC,CASSEEAPGRRSEQYF
TRBV9,TRBJ2-1,.,TRBD1,TGTGCCAGCAGCGCGGACAGGGCAACCTACAATGAGCAGTTCTTC,CASSADRATYNEQFF
TRBV7-9,TRBJ1-3,.,.,TGTGCCAGCAGCTACCCCACGGGGGACAAATCTGGAAACACCATATATTTT,CASSYPTGDKSGNTIYF
TRBV28,TRBJ1-4,.,.,TGTGCCAGCTCATGGGAAGGACTGAGTGGAAAACTGTTTTTT,CASSWEGLSGKLFF
TRBV21-1,TRBJ2-1,.,.,TGTGCCAGCAGCAAAGCGCTTTTGGCGGGATGCGGTCGCAATGAGCAGTTCTTC,CASSKALLAGCGRNEQFF
TRBV7-2,TRBJ2-7,.,.,TGTGCCAGCAGCTATACTGGCGGTGATTACGAGCAGTACTTC,CASSYTGGDYEQYF
TRBV15,TRBJ2-2,.,TRBD2,TGTGCCACCAGCAGATCGGGACTAGCGGGAGTACAGACCGGGGAGCTGTTTTTT,CATSRSGLAGVQTGELFF
TRBV6-6,TRBJ2-5,.,.,TGTGCCAGCAGTTACAGGGGCCAGGAGACCCAGTACTTC,CASSYRGQETQYF
TRBV7-7,TRBJ2-5,.,.,TGTGCCAGCAGCTTAGGGGCCGGAGAGACCCAGTACTTC,CASSLGAGETQYF
TRBV5-5,TRBJ1-2,.,.,TGTGCCAGCGCTCCCTGGGGACCCTATGGCTACACCTTC,CASAPWGPYGYTF
TRBV18,TRBJ2-5,.,.,TGTGCCAGCTCACCACTTATCGTGACAGGCAAAGAGACCCAGTACTTC,CASSPLIVTGKETQYF
TRBV6-5,TRBJ1-2,.,.,TGTGCCAGCAGTTACGCGGACCGAGGGGGGGGCTACACCTTC,CASSYADRGGGYTF
TRBV5-4,TRBJ2-1,.,.,TGTGCCAGCAGCTTGGCATCAGGGGAATCCTACAATGAGCAGTTCTTC,CASSLASGESYNEQFF
TRBV28,TRBJ1-4,.,.,TGTGCCAGCAGTGACCCGTCAACAGGGAGGAATGAAAAACTGTTTTTT,CASSDPSTGRNEKLFF
TRBV18,TRBJ2-5,.,.,TGTGCCAGCTCACCATACAGGGAAGAGACCCAGTACTTC,CASSPYREETQYF
TRBV5-1,TRBJ2-4,.,.,TGCGCCAGCAGCTTGGAGAGTGCAGGCATTCAGTACTTC,CASSLESAGIQYF
TRBV7-8,TRBJ1-2,.,TRBD1,TGTGCCAGCAGCTTGACAGGGGGCGCGGGATATGGCTACACCTTC,CASSLTGGAGYGYTF
TRBV6-1,TRBJ2-3,.,TRBD1,TGTGCCAGCAGCGGGGACAGCCGGAGCACAGATACGCAGTATTTT,CASSGDSRSTDTQYF
TRBV30,TRBJ2-1,.,.,TGTGCCTGGAGTGATTTCAATGAGCAGTTCTTC,CAWSDFNEQFF
TRBV27,TRBJ2-5,.,.,TGTGCCAGCAGAGATCACGGACAGAGAGAGACCCAGTACTTC,CASRDHGQRETQYF
TRBV19,TRBJ2-2,.,.,TGTGCCAGTAGTATCCCCGGCAGGGTGCCCGGGGAGCTGTTTTTT,CASSIPGRVPGELFF
TRBV14,TRBJ1-2,few,TRBD1,TGTGCCAGCAGCGTCTTAGGAAGGGGGCATGGCTACACCTTC,CASSVLGRGHGYTF
TRBV19,TRBJ1-1,.,.,TGTGCCAGTACTGGGGGAGGGGGGGCTTGGCGGCACACTGAAGCTTTCTTT,CASTGGGGAWRHTEAFF
TRBV28,TRBJ2-7,.,TRBD2,TGTGCCAGCAGTGCCGGTGGAGGCGGGAGGGCCGAGTACGAGCAGTACTTC,CASSAGGGGRAEYEQYF
TRBV27,TRBJ2-1,.,.,TGTGCCAGCAGTTCAGGACGGATAGAGCAGTTCTTC,CASSSGRIEQFF
TRBV7-8,TRBJ2-1,.,.,TGTGCCAGCAGCTTGCCCCCCGCCCTCTACAATGAGCAGTTCTTC,CASSLPPALYNEQFF
TRBV7-7,TRBJ2-5,.,.,TGTGCCAGCAGCTTAGGTTATGTATGGTCAGGGAAAAGAGAAACCCAGTACTTC,CASSLGYVWSGKRETQYF
TRBV5-1,TRBJ2-5,.,.,TGCGCCAGCAGTCTGTCGGGGATTCGGGAGACCCAGTACTTC,CASSLSGIRETQYF
TRBV7-9,TRBJ2-3,.,TRBD2,TGTGCCAGCAGCCCCCTAGCGGGATCGGGCGATACGCAGTATTTT,CASSPLAGSGDTQYF
TRBV5-4,TRBJ2-1,.,TRBD2,TGTGCCAGCAGCCCCCAACGCGGAGCGGGAGGTTACAGCAATGAGCAGTTCTTC,CASSPQRGAGGYSNEQFF